This T cell receptor (beta chain) was identified during a study of blood T cell repertoires in COVID-19. About the research overall: The United States, Italy and Spain supplied acute and convalescent COVID-19 samples. T cells, B-cell-depleted T cells, or PBMCs provided the cDNA or gDNA that served as material.

A Seattle source enrolled patients during active infection and followed them longitudinally. V dropped 2 bases and J dropped 5; count of bases not matched to a gene: 6. This CDR3 contains 15 residues. Germline V gene data show CDR1 as SGHTA and CDR2 as FQGNSA. Method: immunoSEQ multiplex PCR; TCRdb's copy keeps in-frame clones and lacks some. The sample carries tens of thousands of clones, about nine tenths recorded once. Sequences were obtained from peripheral blood. The rearrangement links TRBV7-2 to TRBJ1-2; TRBD1 matches at 9 bases. This TCR derives from a man in his sixties with COVID-19, enrolled during active disease. CDR3 DNA: TGTGCCAGCAGCTTAATCCTACAGGGGGCTTATGGCTACACCTTC. Translation: CASSLILQGAYGYTF.